Following are 22 T cell receptor beta chains from one sample sequenced in a study of T-cell reconstitution after alpha-beta-depleted transplantation in children. Unique molecular identifiers tagged the TCRbeta library. TCRdb processed the PCR reads anew with MiXCR; each CDR3 protein has one entry. The profile covers about 640,000 distinct CDR3 sequences, with 16% appearing a single time and approximately 1% taken by the ten largest. This specimen consisted of PBMCs from the stem cell graft donor, obtained from the stem cell graft. The receptor set was obtained from a human donor who donated a stem cell graft to a child with acute myeloid leukemia.

This clonotype was counted ten times or more. The V call is TRBV20-1, the J call TRBJ1-1; no firm D call. This CDR3 spans 11 amino acids. CDR1 and CDR2 from the germline V gene are DFQATT and SNEGSKA (reference sequence). CDR3 bases: TGCAGACTCAGTGGGAACACTGAAGCTTTCTTT. Translated, it gives CRLSGNTEAFF.

This clonotype was counted at least ten times. The chain recombines TRBV20-1 with TRBJ2-1; D is tentatively TRBD1 or TRBD2 (6 bases each). There are 17 residues in the CDR3. The V end lost 1 base, the J end lost 3 bases, and 19 bases lay between the germline ends. Germline loops: CDR1 DFQATT, CDR2 SNEGSKA (reference sequence). CDR3: CSARVSGGGVYYNEQFF. The CDR3 DNA follows: TGCAGTGCTAGAGTTAGTGGGGGCGGGGTGTACTACAATGAGCAGTTCTTC.

V and J are TRBV20-1 and TRBJ1-5; D gene ambiguous. Germline V gene sequence: CDR1 DFQATT, CDR2 SNEGSKA (reference sequence). This CDR3 region has 12 residues. The V and J ends lost 6 bases and 7 bases respectively, with 13 bases between them. CDR3 in amino acids: CSAKAGNQPQHF. For the CDR3, the DNA is TGCAGTGCAAAGGCGGGTAACCAGCCCCAGCATTTT.

This clonotype was counted at least ten times. This CDR3 reads CASRQGGTLNEQFF. The CDR3 coding sequence is TGTGCCAGCAGACAGGGGGGGACTCTCAATGAGCAGTTCTTC. The chain has TRBV6-1 and TRBJ2-1, with a tentative D call TRBD1 (8 bases). This CDR3 contains 14 residues. Germline V gene data show CDR1 as MNHNS and CDR2 as SASEGT. Between the trimmed V and J ends, which lost 6 bases and 6 bases, there was a span of 15 bases.

The chain has TRBV6-5 and TRBJ2-7; TRBD2 might be the D (7 bases). The CDR3 consists of 13 residues. Deletions cut 5 bases from V and 5 bases from J, with 13 bases between. Germline V gene data show CDR1 as MNHEY and CDR2 as SVGAGI. The CDR3 DNA reads TGTGCCAGCAGTAGGGGGGGGGGCGACGAGCAGTACTTC. It codes for CASSRGGGDEQYF.

The chain employs TRBV28 and TRBJ1-5, with D possibly being TRBD1 (6 bases). Germline CDR1 and CDR2: MDHEN and SYDVKM. The CDR3 totals 18 residues. V was pared by 2 bases and J by 1 base, with 18 bases between. The CDR3 sequence: CASSLNWGGRGSNQPQHF. In DNA form, the CDR3 reads TGTGCCAGCAGTTTAAATTGGGGTGGAAGGGGGAGCAATCAGCCCCAGCATTTT. Together with reference TRBV28 and TRBJ1-5, the CDR3 gives the full variable domain: DVKVTQSSRYLVKRTGEKVFLECVQDMDHENMFWYRQDPGLGLRLIYFSYDVKMKEKGDIPEGYSVSREKKERFSLILESASTNQTSMYLCASSLNWGGRGSNQPQHFGDGTRLSIL.

The table lists this clonotype with a few counts. The V and J genes are TRBV20-1 and TRBJ2-2; TRBD1 might be the D (6 bases). Germline lookup yields CDR1 DFQATT and CDR2 SNEGSKA (reference sequence). The CDR3 length is 15 residues. Deletions cut 2 bases from V and 1 base from J, with 11 bases between. CDR3: CSARSPGQNTGELFF. DNA of the CDR3: TGCAGTGCTAGATCACCGGGACAGAACACCGGGGAGCTGTTTTTT.

The V and J genes are TRBV10-2 and TRBJ2-1; 12 nucleotides agree with TRBD1. V shed 6 bases, J shed 6 bases, and the junction held 3 bases outside the gene matches. The CDR3 has 14 residues. Germline V lookup: CDR1 WSHSY, CDR2 SAAADI. The CDR3, as DNA: TGCGCCAGCAGAGGGGGACAGGGGGCCAATGAGCAGTTCTTC. It yields the protein CASRGGQGANEQFF.

This clonotype was observed a handful of times. The V call is TRBV6-6, the J call TRBJ1-2; D is possibly TRBD1 (5 bases). V shed 11 bases and J shed 4 bases, with 11 bases lying between them. The CDR3 has 11 residues. Germline lookup yields CDR1 MNHNY and CDR2 SVGAGI (reference sequence). For the CDR3, the DNA is TGTGCCGGCCGGGGGTCCTATGGCTACACCTTC. This translates into CAGRGSYGYTF.

Worth noting for this clonotype: Because the CDR3 is missing its conserved closing phenylalanine or tryptophan, this is likely a read error. This chain links TRBV10-3 with TRBJ1-1, with 7 bases identical to TRBD1. V lost 8 bases, J lost 3 bases, and 12 bases stayed unmatched. CDR3 size: 15 residues. Germline CDR1 is ENHRY and CDR2 is SYGVKD. The CDR3 sequence: CAISPTARGDTEAFS. The DNA of the CDR3 is TGTGCCATCTCTCCAACGGCCAGGGGGGACACTGAAGCTTTCTCT.

The chain joins TRBV6-5 to TRBJ2-2; 7 nucleotides agree with TRBD2. V shed 7 bases and J 6 bases; nucleotides not matched to a gene: 8. Germline lookup yields CDR1 MNHEY and CDR2 SVGAGI. The CDR3 spans 14 residues. The CDR3 region is CASNLRLAAGELFF. The CDR3 coding sequence is TGTGCCAGCAATTTAAGACTAGCCGCCGGGGAGCTGTTTTTT.

A few counts support this clonotype. The chain has TRBV20-1 and TRBJ1-5; D may be TRBD1 (6 bases). Germline V gene sequence: CDR1 DFQATT, CDR2 SNEGSKA (reference sequence). The CDR3 runs 16 residues. The ends were cut back, 0 bases at V and 7 bases at J, with 19 bases in the middle. In nucleotides, the CDR3 is TGCAGTGCTAGAGATCCCCGACAGGAAGCTGGGCAGCCCCAGCATTTT. Protein: CSARDPRQEAGQPQHF.

The V and J genes are TRBV2 and TRBJ2-3; 9 nucleotides agree with TRBD1. Germline V gene lookup returns CDR1 SNHLY and CDR2 FYNNEI. This CDR3 region has 18 residues. The V gene end was trimmed by 4 bases and the J gene end by 4 bases; junction bases not matched to a gene: 15. The CDR3 bases are TGTGCCAGCAGTGGCCGAAGTGTCGGGACAGGGACGTCAGATACGCAGTATTTT. Encoded protein: CASSGRSVGTGTSDTQYF.

The genes are TRBV6-5 and TRBJ1-3; unclear D gene. The CDR3 contains 16 residues. Looked up from germline, CDR1 is MNHEY and CDR2 is SVGAGI. Deletions cut 4 bases from V and 0 bases from J, with 13 bases between. This chain's CDR3 is CASSFEFSASGNTIYF. CDR3 DNA: TGTGCCAGCAGTTTCGAGTTTTCCGCCTCTGGAAACACCATATATTTT.

The V call is TRBV29-1, the J call TRBJ2-1, with 8 bases aligning to TRBD1. This CDR3 has 17 residues. CDR1 is SQVTM, CDR2 ANQGSEA, per germline. Trimming at V came to 0 bases and at J to 1 base, leaving 8 bases not matched to a gene. This CDR3 reads CSVEETGAASSYNEQFF. CDR3 in DNA: TGCAGCGTTGAAGAGACAGGGGCCGCTTCTTCCTACAATGAGCAGTTCTTC.

This clonotype was seen a few times. The rearrangement links TRBV5-1 to TRBJ1-1; D not certain. The V end lost 3 bases, the J end lost 4 bases, and 13 bases lay between the germline ends. Germline CDR1 is SGHRS and CDR2 is YFSETQ. The CDR3 runs to 14 residues. The CDR3 region has the DNA TGCGCCAGCAGCTCGGGCTCTGGTGGCACTGAAGCTTTCTTT. Translating it yields CASSSGSGGTEAFF.

The chain carries TRBV20-1 and TRBJ2-1, with D perhaps given as TRBD1 or TRBD2 (5 bases each). The length of the CDR3 is 14 residues. With 5 bases removed from V and 0 bases from J, the gap between germline ends came to 11 bases. Germline lookup yields CDR1 DFQATT and CDR2 SNEGSKA (reference sequence). The CDR3 reads CSASRGFSYNEQFF. The CDR3 coding sequence is TGCAGTGCTTCCCGGGGCTTCTCCTACAATGAGCAGTTCTTC.

This clonotype came up a few times. This sequence joins TRBV27 and TRBJ1-1; TRBD1 matches 7 bases. From germline, CDR1 is MNHEY and CDR2 SMNVEV (reference sequence). This CDR3 comprises 17 residues. The ends lost 0 bases at V and 4 bases at J; junction bases unmatched: 11. CDR3 DNA sequence: TGTGCCAGCAGTTTATCAGCTGGACAGGCGGCGGGCACTGAAGCTTTCTTT. Residues: CASSLSAGQAAGTEAFF.

The sample holds a few counts of this clonotype. The rearrangement joins TRBV6-9 to TRBJ2-7; TRBD2 matches 11 bases. CDR1 and CDR2 from the germline V gene are MNHGY and SVAAGI. The CDR3 runs 16 residues. V gave up 2 bases and J gave up 3 bases; unmatched junction bases: 6. In DNA, the CDR3 is TGTGCCAGCAGTTATCCCACTAGCGGGAGAAACTACGAGCAGTACGTC. It specifies CASSYPTSGRNYEQYV.

V gene TRBV12-3 or TRBV12-4 combines with J gene TRBJ1-1; the D is unclear. The CDR3 length is 15 residues. V was cut by 6 bases and J by 1 base, with 15 bases left in between. Here the CDR3 DNA reads TGTGCCAGCAGGATGTTGCCCCAGAAGAACACTGAAGCTTTCTTT. The encoded protein is CASRMLPQKNTEAFF.

This chain uses TRBV20-1 with TRBJ2-3; D remains ambiguous. Germline loops: CDR1 DFQATT, CDR2 SNEGSKA (reference sequence). V lost 1 base and J lost 6, with 17 bases in between. CDR3 length: 15 amino acids. This CDR3 reads CSARAPGRATDTQYF. CDR3 bases: TGCAGTGCTAGAGCCCCGGGCCGGGCAACGGATACGCAGTATTTT.

This clonotype turned up a few times. V gene TRBV5-1 combines with J gene TRBJ2-7; tentative D call: TRBD1 (5 bases). This CDR3 has 14 amino acids. Germline assignment: CDR1 SGHRS and CDR2 YFSETQ. The V end was cut by 7 bases, the J end by 0 bases, with 14 bases between. The CDR3 spells CASGPTGLSYEQYF. The CDR3 DNA sequence: TGCGCCAGCGGGCCTACAGGCCTCTCCTACGAGCAGTACTTC.